This T cell receptor beta chain was identified in a study of cytomegalovirus exposure and HLA in healthy donors. Findings and limits, study-wide: HLA allele associations emerged for around 15,000 TCR beta sequences in a later analysis, at 0.05 false discovery rate. Judged likely to be a sequencing artifact was a cluster of highly shared sequence variants. The authors later linked a missense DCLRE1C variant to TCR beta V- and J-gene trimming.

With 60 Vbeta and 13 Jbeta primers, the PCR was carried out. Authors' data handling: A later analysis tallied some 80 million unique TCR beta chains, approximately 11 million of them shared. Profiled with immunoSEQ multiplex PCR; TCRdb holds only in-frame clones, not every one. V, J and clone size reflect that table, while D and trimming were determined from the DNA. The sample holds 55,000 to 75,000 clones; almost 70% are singletons and the top ten take over 15%. In regard to this clone: Its antigen is currently unknown.

The material sequenced was PBMCs. The TCR was taken from a man aged 35 to 55 in good health and CMV-seropositive.

CDR3 sequence: CASSVDRSSSGTQYF. CDR3 DNA: TGCGCCAGCAGCGTGGATCGATCGTCTAGCGGTACGCAGTATTTT. The V gene is TRBV5-1, the J gene TRBJ2-3; 7 nucleotides line up with TRBD2. Germline CDR1 SGHRS, CDR2 YFSETQ. With 4 bases clipped from V and 8 bases from J, the junction kept 13 bases outside the gene matches. This CDR3 is 15 amino acids long. The full variable domain, rest sourced from reference TRBV5-1 and TRBJ2-3, is KAGVTQTPRYLIKTRGQQVTLSCSPISGHRSVSWYQQTPGQGLQFLFEYFSETQRNKGNFPGRFSGRQFSNSRSEMNVSTLELGDSALYLCASSVDRSSSGTQYFGPGTRLTVL.